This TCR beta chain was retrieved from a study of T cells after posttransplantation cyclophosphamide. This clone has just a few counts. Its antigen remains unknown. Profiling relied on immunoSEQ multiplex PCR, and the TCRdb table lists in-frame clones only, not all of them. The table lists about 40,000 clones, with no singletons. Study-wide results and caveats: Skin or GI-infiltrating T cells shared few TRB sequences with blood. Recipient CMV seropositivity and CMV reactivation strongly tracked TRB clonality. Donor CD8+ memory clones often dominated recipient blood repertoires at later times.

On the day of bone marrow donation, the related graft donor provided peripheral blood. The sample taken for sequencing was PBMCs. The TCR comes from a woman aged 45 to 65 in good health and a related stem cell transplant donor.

CDR3 residues: CASSPSWDTSYEQYF. The CDR3 region has the DNA TGTGCCAGCAGCCCTAGCTGGGACACTTCCTACGAGCAGTACTTC. This chain joins TRBV7-9 and TRBJ2-5; weak D call: TRBD1 (6 bases). The J call is doubtful: the DNA matches TRBJ2-7 better. Germline lookup yields CDR1 SEHNR and CDR2 FQNEAQ (reference sequence). The CDR3 runs to 15 residues.